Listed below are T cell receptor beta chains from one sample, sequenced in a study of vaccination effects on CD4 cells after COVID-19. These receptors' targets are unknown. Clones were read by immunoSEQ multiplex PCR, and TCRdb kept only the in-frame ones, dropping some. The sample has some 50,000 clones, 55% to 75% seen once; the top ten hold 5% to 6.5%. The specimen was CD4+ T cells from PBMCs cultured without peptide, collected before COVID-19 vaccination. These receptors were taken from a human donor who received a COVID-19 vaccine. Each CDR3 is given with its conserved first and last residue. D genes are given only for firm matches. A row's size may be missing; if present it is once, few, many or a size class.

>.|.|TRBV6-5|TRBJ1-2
CASSQALRGGYTF
TGTGCCAGCAGCCAGGCCCTCCGGGGCGGCTACACCTTC
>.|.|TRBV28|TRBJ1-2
CASSSTAVTLGGYTF
TGTGCCAGCAGCTCTACTGCTGTAACCTTGGGCGGCTACACCTTC
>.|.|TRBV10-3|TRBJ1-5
CAIRDTVGPQHF
TGTGCCATCAGGGATACCGTCGGGCCCCAGCATTTT
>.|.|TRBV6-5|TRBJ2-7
CASSYSISGIYEQYF
TGTGCCAGCAGTTACTCCATATCGGGGATTTACGAGCAGTACTTC
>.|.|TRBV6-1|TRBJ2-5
CASSDRGETQYF
TGTGCCAGCAGTGATCGTGGAGAGACCCAGTACTTC
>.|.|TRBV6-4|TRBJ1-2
CASSTGGGSNYGYTF
TGTGCCAGCAGTACCGGGGGGGGGTCCAACTATGGCTACACCTTC
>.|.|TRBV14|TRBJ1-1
CASSHGRSEAFF
TGTGCCAGCAGCCACGGTCGCTCCGAAGCTTTCTTT
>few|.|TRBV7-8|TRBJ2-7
CASSLKRVGEQYF
TGTGCCAGCAGCTTAAAGAGGGTGGGCGAGCAGTACTTC
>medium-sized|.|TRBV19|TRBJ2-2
CASSSRVGELFF
TGTGCCAGTAGTAGCCGGGTCGGGGAGCTGTTTTTT
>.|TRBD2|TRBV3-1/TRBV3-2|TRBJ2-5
CASSQVTSGGETQYF
TGTGCCAGCAGCCAAGTTACTAGCGGGGGAGAGACCCAGTACTTC
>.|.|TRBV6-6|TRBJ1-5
CASSTGRLNQPQHF
TGTGCCAGCAGCACGGGACGGCTGAATCAGCCCCAGCATTTT
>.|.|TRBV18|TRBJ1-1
CASSPINGVHTEAFF
TGTGCCAGCTCACCAATAAATGGAGTCCACACTGAAGCTTTCTTT
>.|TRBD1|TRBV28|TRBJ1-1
CASRLNRGTEAFF
TGTGCCAGCAGGCTCAACAGGGGTACTGAAGCTTTCTTT
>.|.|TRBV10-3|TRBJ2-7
CAITAGSSYEQYF
TGTGCCATCACGGCAGGGAGCTCCTACGAGCAGTACTTC
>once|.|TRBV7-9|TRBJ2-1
CASSFLPGSRNEQFF
TGTGCCAGCAGCTTCCTCCCGGGGAGTCGCAATGAGCAGTTCTTC
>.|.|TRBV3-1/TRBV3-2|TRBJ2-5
CASSQGKTGRRETQYF
TGTGCCAGCAGCCAGGGCAAGACAGGGAGGCGTGAGACCCAGTACTTC
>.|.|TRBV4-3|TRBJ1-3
CASSQENSGNTIYF
TGCGCCAGCAGCCAAGAGAACTCTGGAAACACCATATATTTT
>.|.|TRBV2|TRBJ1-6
CASSETVVGSPLHF
TGTGCCAGCAGTGAAACGGTGGTGGGGTCACCCCTCCACTTT
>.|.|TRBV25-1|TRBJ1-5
CASSESKGFGQPQHF
TGTGCCAGCAGTGAATCGAAGGGGTTCGGGCAGCCCCAGCATTTT
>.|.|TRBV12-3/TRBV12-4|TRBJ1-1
CASSFIRNTEAFF
TGTGCCAGCAGTTTTATTAGGAACACTGAAGCTTTCTTT
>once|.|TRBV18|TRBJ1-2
CASSPPVLYGYTF
TGTGCCAGCTCACCGCCGGTGTTGTATGGCTACACCTTC
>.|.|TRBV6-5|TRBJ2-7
CASSYSEDSSYEQYF
TGTGCCAGCAGTTACTCGGAAGATTCGTCCTACGAGCAGTACTTC
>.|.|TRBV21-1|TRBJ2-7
CASPPIGYEQYF
TGTGCCAGCCCTCCCATCGGGTACGAGCAGTACTTC
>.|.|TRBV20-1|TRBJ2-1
CSADDNEQFF
TGCAGTGCTGACGACAATGAGCAGTTCTTC
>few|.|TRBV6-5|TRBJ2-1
CASSYSGPTYNEQFF
TGTGCCAGCAGTTACTCAGGCCCCACCTACAATGAGCAGTTCTTC
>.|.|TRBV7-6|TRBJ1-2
CASSLGTTDGYTF
TGTGCCAGCAGCTTAGGGACTACAGATGGCTACACCTTC
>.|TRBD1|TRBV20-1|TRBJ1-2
CSASQGVNYGYTF
TGCAGTGCTAGTCAGGGGGTTAACTATGGCTACACCTTC
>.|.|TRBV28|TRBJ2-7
CASSPWGSGSYEQYF
TGTGCCAGCAGCCCCTGGGGGAGCGGCTCCTACGAGCAGTACTTC
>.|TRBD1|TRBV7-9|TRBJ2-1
CASSPRQGLYNEQFF
TGTGCCAGCAGCCCTAGACAGGGGTTGTACAATGAGCAGTTCTTC
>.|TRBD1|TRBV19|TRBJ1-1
CASSIVEYAGGSTEAFF
TGTGCCAGTAGTATAGTTGAGTACGCAGGGGGGTCCACTGAAGCTTTCTTT
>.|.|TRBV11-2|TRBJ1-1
CASSWVNANTEAFF
TGTGCCAGCAGCTGGGTGAACGCGAACACTGAAGCTTTCTTT
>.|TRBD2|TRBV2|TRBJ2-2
CASSRTSADTGELFF
TGTGCCAGCAGTCGGACTAGCGCCGACACCGGGGAGCTGTTTTTT
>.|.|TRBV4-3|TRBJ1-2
CASSQGTRRNYGYTF
TGCGCCAGCAGCCAAGGAACAAGGAGGAACTATGGCTACACCTTC
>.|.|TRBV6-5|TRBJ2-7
CASSYSTGSFYEQYF
TGTGCCAGCAGTTACTCGACGGGTTCCTTCTACGAGCAGTACTTC
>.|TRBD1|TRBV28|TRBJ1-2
CASSLFRGRGYTF
TGTGCCAGCAGTTTGTTCAGGGGGCGTGGCTACACCTTC
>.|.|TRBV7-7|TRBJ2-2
CASSPLPPGNTGELFF
TGTGCTAGCAGCCCCCTCCCCCCGGGTAACACCGGGGAGCTGTTTTTT
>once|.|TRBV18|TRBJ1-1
CASSPPRTLNTEAFF
TGTGCCAGCTCACCGCCCAGGACTTTGAACACTGAAGCTTTCTTT
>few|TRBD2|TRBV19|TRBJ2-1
CASSRLRTSVHSEQFF
TGTGCCAGTAGTAGACTGAGGACTAGCGTACATAGTGAGCAGTTCTTC
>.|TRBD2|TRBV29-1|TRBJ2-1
CSVAAELAPNYNEQFF
TGCAGCGTTGCAGCCGAACTAGCGCCAAACTACAATGAGCAGTTCTTC
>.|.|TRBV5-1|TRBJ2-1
CASSLVGGDNEQFF
TGCGCCAGCAGCTTGGTAGGGGGGGACAATGAGCAGTTCTTC
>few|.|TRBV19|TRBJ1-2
CASTDPHSGLPGYSF
TGTGCCAGTACCGATCCACACTCGGGACTCCCTGGCTACTCCTTC
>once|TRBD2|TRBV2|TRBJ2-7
CASIEAGGREQYF
TGTGCCAGCATCGAAGCGGGGGGGCGGGAGCAGTACTTC
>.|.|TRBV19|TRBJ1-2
CASSTPPGRLGGYTF
TGTGCCAGTAGTACCCCCCCGGGACGACTGGGTGGCTACACCTTC
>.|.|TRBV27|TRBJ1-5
CASSSPGKNQPQHF
TGTGCCAGCAGTTCGCCAGGAAAAAATCAGCCCCAGCATTTT
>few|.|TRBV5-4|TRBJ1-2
CASSLGGQAYGYTF
TGTGCCAGCAGCTTAGGGGGACAAGCCTATGGCTACACCTTC
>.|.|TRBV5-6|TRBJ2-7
CASSYAGTPLEQYF
TGTGCCAGCAGCTACGCCGGGACCCCTTTGGAGCAGTACTTC
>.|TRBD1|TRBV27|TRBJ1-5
CASSLKGVSGQGAGQPQHF
TGTGCCAGCAGTTTAAAAGGAGTCTCTGGGCAGGGGGCAGGTCAGCCCCAGCATTTT
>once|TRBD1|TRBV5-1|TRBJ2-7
CASSSGQGPPYEQYF
TGCGCCAGCAGCTCGGGACAGGGCCCACCCTACGAGCAGTACTTC
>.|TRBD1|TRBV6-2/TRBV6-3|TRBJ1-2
CASSLGQGGGYTF
TGTGCCAGCAGTTTGGGACAGGGAGGCGGCTACACCTTC
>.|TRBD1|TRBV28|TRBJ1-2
CASRGQGGYTF
TGTGCCAGCAGGGGACAGGGTGGCTACACCTTC
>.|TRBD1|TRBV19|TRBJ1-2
CASAERDRSYGYTF
TGTGCCAGTGCAGAACGGGACAGGAGTTATGGCTACACCTTC
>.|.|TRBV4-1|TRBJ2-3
CASSQAVSTDTQYF
TGCGCCAGCAGCCAAGCGGTTAGCACAGATACGCAGTATTTT
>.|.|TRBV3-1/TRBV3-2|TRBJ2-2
CASWGRQTGELFF
TGTGCCAGCTGGGGCAGGCAGACCGGGGAGCTGTTTTTT
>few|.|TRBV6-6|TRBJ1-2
CASSQTFDYGYTF
TGTGCCAGCAGCCAGACTTTTGACTATGGCTACACCTTC
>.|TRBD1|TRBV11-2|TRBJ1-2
CASSSRTGESNYGYTF
TGTGCCAGCAGCTCCCGGACAGGCGAATCGAACTATGGCTACACCTTC
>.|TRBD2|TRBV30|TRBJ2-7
CAWSSGLAGERYF
TGTGCCTGGAGCTCGGGACTAGCGGGAGAGCGGTACTTC
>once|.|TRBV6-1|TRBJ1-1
CASSEIGGSEAFF
TGTGCCAGCAGTGAAATTGGGGGTTCCGAAGCTTTCTTT
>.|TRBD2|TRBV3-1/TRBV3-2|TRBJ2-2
CASSQRGRGSGELFF
TGTGCCAGCAGCCAGCGAGGGAGGGGATCCGGGGAGCTGTTTTTT
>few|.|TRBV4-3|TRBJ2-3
CASSQDSPSTDTQYF
TGCGCCAGCAGCCAAGATAGCCCTAGCACAGATACGCAGTATTTT
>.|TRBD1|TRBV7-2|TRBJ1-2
CASSLAAGQVYGYTF
TGTGCCAGCAGCTTAGCCGCAGGACAGGTCTATGGCTACACCTTC